This T cell receptor beta chain was retrieved from a study of shared clonotypes between healthy human individuals (TCRdb year 2020). Looking at the study overall: The cohort comprised two women and a few men aged 18 to 49 years. To estimate repertoire size and how much clonotypes are shared between individuals, the study performed deep sequencing of blood TCR repertoires from roughly five healthy adults. Libraries were prepared and TCR repertoires were sequenced by different laboratories using diverse techniques, in order to increase sequencing depth and limit assay-specific biases. Between about 0.85 and 8.9 billion PBMCs per donor were obtained by leukapheresis. For each donor, CD4 naive and CD4 memory were each run on three plates, CD8 naive on two plates, and CD8 memory on one plate.

Worth noting for this clone: Its antigen remains unidentified. No much larger clonotype is one base removed from it; base qualities were not supplied.

The germline V gene gives CDR1 as MNHNS and CDR2 as SASEGT. The CDR3 sequence holds 15 residues, the cysteine and phenylalanine included. Only the CDR3 DNA is retained, 45 bases long and in frame from the first base. Trimming accounts for 5 bases at V and 1 base at J, while the number of junction bases matched to no gene is 7. CD8 naive samples were CD45RO-negative cells positively selected for CCR7, giving a CD45RA+CCR7+ population that excluded TemRA cells. Donors were healthy HIV-negative adults with no recently reported acute infections or vaccinations. Every donor was a Caucasian adult living in Nashville, Tennessee, USA. Blood was obtained by leukapheresis, after which PBMCs were separated by Ficoll-Histopaque density gradient centrifugation and cryopreserved in liquid nitrogen vapor phase. Analytical flow cytometry was used to check the purity and quantity of every magnetically sorted T cell population. From each sorted fraction, genomic DNA was isolated and quantified by UV absorbance on a Nanodrop 2000c.

On the study overall, not on this receptor specifically: Naive subsets generally had larger estimated clonotype richness than memory subsets did. About 5% of naive CD4, 3.5% of naive CD8, 2.3% of memory CD4, and approximately 0.4% of memory CD8 clonotypes were shared across four donors. Pairwise subsampling led to the expectation that sequencing depth would affect the degree of clonotype sharing among donors. Because the study included only a small number of donors, the genetic and exposure-history diversity represented was limited. Rarefaction of sorted-subset datasets indicated incomplete sequencing despite the large sequencing depth. Compared with non-shared clonotypes, clonotypes shared by all four sorted-subset donors had higher generation probabilities. Sampling was limited to blood, and TCR repertoires in tissue likely differ from TCR repertoires in blood.

Using the deep immunoSEQ assay, TCR CDR3 regions were amplified from genomic DNA by multiplex PCR. Extracted genomic DNA from each cell subset was distributed evenly across all wells of several immunoSEQ 96-well plates, and each plate was treated as a replicate. Each replicate PCR for sorted subsets received about 220 ng genomic DNA, equal to about 30,000 T cell genomes. Purified libraries were measured with a Qubit 3.0 fluorometer, size-checked on a Bioanalyzer 2100, and measured again with the KAPA Library Quantification kit. A separate single-read 150-cycle Illumina NextSeq 550 flow cell was used to sequence each immunoSEQ 96-well plate. From the authors' description of their analysis: Because only junctional sequences without quality scores were contained in the immunoSEQ output, filtering matching that applied to full-length reads could not be performed. To assign V/J genes and CDR3, sequences were annotated using PyIR, a Python wrapper for IgBLAST v1.9, with IMGT germline references. Reads were removed for weak V/J assignments (E-value above 1e-6), missing CDR3, stop codons, out-of-frame junctions, or ambiguous translated residues. V3J clonotypes were defined as sequences sharing the same inferred V gene, J gene, and CDR3 amino acid sequence. The percentage overlap between two repertoires was calculated by dividing the number of shared unique clonotypes by the size of the smaller repertoire. RTK rarefaction, the Chao1 estimator, and Recon v2.1 estimates of unobserved clonotypes were used to assess repertoire richness. OLGA was used to compute generation probabilities for all TCRbeta clonotypes that the gDNA method yielded from several donors. Entries here come from immuneACCESS through TCRdb and include only in-frame sequences with V and J called. Some clones fail to appear in such tables; in the studies checked, an unresolved V gene covers under half of the shortfall, and the cause of the remainder is unknown. From that table come the V and J calls and clone size; the DNA was used to work out D and trimming. This sample is represented by about 590,000 clones; around 95% of them were singletons. The ten biggest clones cover approximately 0.1% of the sample.

The chain is made from TRBV6-1 and TRBJ1-1, and 7 junctional nucleotides match TRBD1. This clonotype originated in a woman aged 30 to 39 in good health. Sequencing was done on a sample of naive CD8+ T cells sorted from blood. The cell subset or site label, read with the paper, signifies: CD45RA+CCR7+. Here the CDR3 is given as CASSIRQGRNTEAFF. The nucleotide sequence is given as TGTGCCAGCAGTATCCGACAGGGTCGGAACACTGAAGCTTTCTTT.